Given below is one TCR beta chain in context. The antigen remains undetermined. The sample comes from a study of cytomegalovirus exposure and HLA in healthy donors. Whole-study findings and limits: Three CMV-associated chains were confirmed in vitro to be specific for CMV antigens.

Primers for the PCR totalled 60 Vbeta and 13 Jbeta. The protocol was immunoSEQ multiplex PCR, while the TCRdb copy is restricted to in-frame clones and leaves out a portion. Its listing shows about 59,000 clones. This TCR was sampled from a man aged 25-45 years in good health and CMV-seropositive. Sequencing was done on a sample of PBMCs.

This chain's CDR3 is CASKTSGRYNPYEQYF. In DNA, the CDR3 is TGTGCCAGCAAGACTAGCGGGAGGTATAATCCCTACGAGCAGTACTTC. The chain has TRBV27 and TRBJ2-7, with TRBD2 identical over 13 bases. Germline CDR1 reads MNHEY; CDR2 reads SMNVEV (reference sequence). This CDR3 has 16 amino acids. The V gene end was trimmed by 7 bases and the J gene end by 2 bases; junction bases not matched to a gene: 8.